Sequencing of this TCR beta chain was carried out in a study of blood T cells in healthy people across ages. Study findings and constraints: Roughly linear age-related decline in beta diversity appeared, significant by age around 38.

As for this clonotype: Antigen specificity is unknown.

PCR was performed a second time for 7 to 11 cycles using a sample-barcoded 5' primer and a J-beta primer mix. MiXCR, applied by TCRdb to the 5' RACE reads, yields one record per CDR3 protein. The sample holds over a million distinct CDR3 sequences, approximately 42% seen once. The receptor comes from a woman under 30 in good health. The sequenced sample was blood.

The CDR3 nucleotides read TGCAGTGCTCACGCCGCGGGGGGCTTCAATGAGCAGTTCTTC. Translation gives CSAHAAGGFNEQFF. The rearrangement joins TRBV20-1 to TRBJ2-1, with 8 nucleotides matching TRBD2. V was clipped by 5 bases and J by 6 bases; unmatched bases: 9. The CDR3 runs to 14 residues. Germline V CDR1 and CDR2: DFQATT, SNEGSKA (reference sequence).